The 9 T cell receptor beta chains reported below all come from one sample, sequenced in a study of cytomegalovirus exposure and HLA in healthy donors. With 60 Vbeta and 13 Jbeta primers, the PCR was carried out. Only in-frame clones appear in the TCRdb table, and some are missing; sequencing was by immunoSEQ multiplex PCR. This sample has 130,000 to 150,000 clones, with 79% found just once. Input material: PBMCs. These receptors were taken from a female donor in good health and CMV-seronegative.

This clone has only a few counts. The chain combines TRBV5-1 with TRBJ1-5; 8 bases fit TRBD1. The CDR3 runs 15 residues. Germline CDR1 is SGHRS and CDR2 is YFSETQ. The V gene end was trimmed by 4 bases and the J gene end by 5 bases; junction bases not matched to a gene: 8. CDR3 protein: CASSPGQGDYQPQHF. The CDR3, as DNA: TGCGCCAGCAGCCCAGGACAGGGAGACTATCAGCCCCAGCATTTT.

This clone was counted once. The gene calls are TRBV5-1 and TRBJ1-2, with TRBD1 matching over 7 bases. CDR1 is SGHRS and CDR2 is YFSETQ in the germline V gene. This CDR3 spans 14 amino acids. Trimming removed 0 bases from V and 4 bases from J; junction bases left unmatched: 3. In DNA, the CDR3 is TGCGCCAGCAGCTTGGAAGGGGGCGGCTATGGCTACACCTTC. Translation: CASSLEGGGYGYTF.

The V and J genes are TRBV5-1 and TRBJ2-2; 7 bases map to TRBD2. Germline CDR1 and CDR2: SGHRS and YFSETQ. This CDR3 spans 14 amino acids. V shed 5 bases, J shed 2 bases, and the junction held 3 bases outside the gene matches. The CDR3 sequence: CASREGLNTGELFF. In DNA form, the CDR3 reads TGCGCCAGCAGGGAGGGACTAAACACCGGGGAGCTGTTTTTT.

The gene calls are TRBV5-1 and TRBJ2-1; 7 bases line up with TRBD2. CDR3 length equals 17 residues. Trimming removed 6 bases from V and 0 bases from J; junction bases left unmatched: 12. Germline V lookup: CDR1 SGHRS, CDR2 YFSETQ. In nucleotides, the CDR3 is TGCGCCAGCACCTTTCAAGGAGCGGGATACTCCTACAATGAGCAGTTCTTC. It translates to CASTFQGAGYSYNEQFF.

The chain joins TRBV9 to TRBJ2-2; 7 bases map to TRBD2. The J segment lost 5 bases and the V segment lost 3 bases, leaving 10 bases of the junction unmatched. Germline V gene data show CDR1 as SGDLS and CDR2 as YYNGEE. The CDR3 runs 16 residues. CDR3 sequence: CASSALAGARTGELFF. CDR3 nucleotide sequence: TGTGCCAGCAGCGCCCTGGCGGGAGCACGAACCGGGGAGCTGTTTTTT.

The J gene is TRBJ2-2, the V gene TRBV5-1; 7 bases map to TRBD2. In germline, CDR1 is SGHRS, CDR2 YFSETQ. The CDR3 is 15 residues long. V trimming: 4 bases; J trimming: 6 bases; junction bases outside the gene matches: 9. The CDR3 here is CASSPTGGRAGELFF. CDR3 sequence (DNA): TGCGCCAGCAGCCCGACCGGGGGGAGGGCCGGGGAGCTGTTTTTT.

The DNA of the CDR3 is TGTGCCAGCAGCTCGGTTCGACAGGGGGCCTACGAGCAGTACTTC. As protein: CASSSVRQGAYEQYF. The chain combines TRBV5-4 with TRBJ2-7; TRBD1 matches at 9 bases. The V segment lost 3 bases and the J segment 2 bases; nucleotides outside the gene matches: 6. Germline V gives CDR1 SGHNT, CDR2 YYREEE (reference sequence). The CDR3 consists of 15 residues.

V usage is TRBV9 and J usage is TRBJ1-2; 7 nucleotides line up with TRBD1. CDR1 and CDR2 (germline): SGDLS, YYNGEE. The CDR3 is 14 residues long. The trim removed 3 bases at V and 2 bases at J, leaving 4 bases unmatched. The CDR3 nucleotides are TGTGCCAGCAGCGGCGGGACAGCCAACTATGGCTACACCTTC. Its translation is CASSGGTANYGYTF.

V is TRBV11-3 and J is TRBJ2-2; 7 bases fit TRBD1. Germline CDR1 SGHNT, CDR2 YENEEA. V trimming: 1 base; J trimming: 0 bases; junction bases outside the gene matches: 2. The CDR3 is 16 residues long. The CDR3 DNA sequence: TGTGCCAGCAGCTTAGTGGGGACAGCGAACACCGGGGAGCTGTTTTTT. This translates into CASSLVGTANTGELFF.